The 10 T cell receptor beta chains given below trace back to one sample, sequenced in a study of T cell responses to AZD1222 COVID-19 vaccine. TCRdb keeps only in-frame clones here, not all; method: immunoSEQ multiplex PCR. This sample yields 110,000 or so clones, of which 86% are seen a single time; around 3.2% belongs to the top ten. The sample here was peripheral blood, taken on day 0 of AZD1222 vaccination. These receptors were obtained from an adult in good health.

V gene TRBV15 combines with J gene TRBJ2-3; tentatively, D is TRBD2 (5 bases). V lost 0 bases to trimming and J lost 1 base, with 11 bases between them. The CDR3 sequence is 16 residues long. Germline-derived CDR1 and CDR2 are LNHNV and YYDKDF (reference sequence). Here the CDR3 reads CATSRDPARGTDTQYF. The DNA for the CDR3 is TGTGCCACCAGCAGAGATCCTGCGAGGGGCACAGATACGCAGTATTTT.

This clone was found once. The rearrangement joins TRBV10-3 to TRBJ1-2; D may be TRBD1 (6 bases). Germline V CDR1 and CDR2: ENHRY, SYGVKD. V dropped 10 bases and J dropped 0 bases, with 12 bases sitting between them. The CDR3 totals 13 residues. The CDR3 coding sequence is TGTGCCACCACGGGGGGCGCTAACTATGGCTACACCTTC. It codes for CATTGGANYGYTF.

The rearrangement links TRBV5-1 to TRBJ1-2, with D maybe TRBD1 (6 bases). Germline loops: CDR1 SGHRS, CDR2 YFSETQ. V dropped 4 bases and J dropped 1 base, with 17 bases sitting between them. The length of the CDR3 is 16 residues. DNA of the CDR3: TGCGCCAGCAGCCGAGTGACAGGCGACCTTAACTATGGCTACACCTTC. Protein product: CASSRVTGDLNYGYTF.

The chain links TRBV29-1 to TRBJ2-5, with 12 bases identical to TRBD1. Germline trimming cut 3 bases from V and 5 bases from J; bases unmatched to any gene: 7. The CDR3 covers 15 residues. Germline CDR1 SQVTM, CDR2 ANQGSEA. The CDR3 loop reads CSVDSGDRGLETQYF. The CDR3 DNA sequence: TGCAGCGTTGATTCCGGGGACAGGGGGCTGGAGACCCAGTACTTC.

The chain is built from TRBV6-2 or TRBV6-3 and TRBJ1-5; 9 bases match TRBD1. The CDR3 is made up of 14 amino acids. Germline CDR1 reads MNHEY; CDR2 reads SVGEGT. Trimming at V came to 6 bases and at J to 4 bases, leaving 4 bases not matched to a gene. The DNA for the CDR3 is TGTGCCAGCAGCGTACAGGGGGCAAATCAGCCCCAGCATTTT. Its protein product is CASSVQGANQPQHF.

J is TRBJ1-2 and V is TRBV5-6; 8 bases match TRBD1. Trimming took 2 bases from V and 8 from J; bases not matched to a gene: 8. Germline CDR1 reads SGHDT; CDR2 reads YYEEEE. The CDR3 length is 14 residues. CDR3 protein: CASSFGTGVGGYTF. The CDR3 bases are TGTGCCAGCAGCTTCGGGACAGGAGTCGGGGGCTACACCTTC.

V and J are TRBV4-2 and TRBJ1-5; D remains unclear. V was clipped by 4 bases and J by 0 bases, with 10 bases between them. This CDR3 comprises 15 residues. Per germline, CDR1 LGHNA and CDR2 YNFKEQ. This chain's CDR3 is CASSPTAVSNQPQHF. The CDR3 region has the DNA TGTGCCAGCAGCCCCACCGCAGTTAGCAATCAGCCCCAGCATTTT.

Written as DNA, the CDR3 is TGCGCCAGCAGCCACCCAGGGGCCCAGCCCCAGCATTTT. Its translation is CASSHPGAQPQHF. J is TRBJ1-5 and V is TRBV4-1; weak D call: TRBD1 (6 bases). V dropped 3 bases and J dropped 7 bases, with 10 bases sitting between them. The CDR3 has 13 amino acids. Germline lookup yields CDR1 MGHRA and CDR2 YSYEKL.

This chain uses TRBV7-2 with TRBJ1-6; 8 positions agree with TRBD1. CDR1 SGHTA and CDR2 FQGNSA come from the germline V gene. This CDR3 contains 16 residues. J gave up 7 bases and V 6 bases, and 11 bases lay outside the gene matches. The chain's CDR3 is CASSSNQGALNSPLHF. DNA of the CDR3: TGTGCCAGCAGTTCAAACCAGGGGGCTCTAAATTCACCCCTCCACTTT.

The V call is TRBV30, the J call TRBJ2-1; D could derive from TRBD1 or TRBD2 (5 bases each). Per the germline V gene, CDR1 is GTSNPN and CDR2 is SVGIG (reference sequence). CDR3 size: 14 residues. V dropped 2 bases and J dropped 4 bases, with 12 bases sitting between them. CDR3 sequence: CAWSLGTKYNEQFF. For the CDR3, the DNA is TGTGCCTGGAGTCTAGGGACGAAGTACAATGAGCAGTTCTTC.